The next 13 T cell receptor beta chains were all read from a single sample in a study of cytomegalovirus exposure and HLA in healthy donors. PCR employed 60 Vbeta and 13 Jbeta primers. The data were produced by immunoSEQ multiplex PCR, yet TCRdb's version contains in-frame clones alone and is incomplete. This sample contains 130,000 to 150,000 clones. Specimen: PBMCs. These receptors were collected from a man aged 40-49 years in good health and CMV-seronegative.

DNA for the CDR3: TGTGCCAGTAGGGTCACAGGAACCTCAAATCAGCCCCAGCATTTT. This codes for CASRVTGTSNQPQHF. V gene TRBV19 combines with J gene TRBJ1-5; a weak D match, TRBD1 (5 bases). The ends were cut back, 6 bases at V and 4 bases at J, with 16 bases in the middle. Germline V gene sequence: CDR1 LNHDA, CDR2 SQIVND (reference sequence). The CDR3 runs 15 residues.

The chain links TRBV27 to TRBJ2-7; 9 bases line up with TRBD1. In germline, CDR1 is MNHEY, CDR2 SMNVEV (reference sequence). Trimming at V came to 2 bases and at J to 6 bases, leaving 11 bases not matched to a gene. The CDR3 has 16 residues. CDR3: CASSLGAQGAGIEQYF. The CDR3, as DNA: TGTGCCAGCAGTTTAGGAGCACAGGGGGCCGGTATCGAGCAGTACTTC.

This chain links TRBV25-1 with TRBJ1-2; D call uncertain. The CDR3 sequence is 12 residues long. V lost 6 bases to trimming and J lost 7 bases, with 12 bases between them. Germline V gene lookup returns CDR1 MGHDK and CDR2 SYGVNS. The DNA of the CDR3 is TGTGCCAGCAGGGAGGGCCTCACTGGCTACACCTTC. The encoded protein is CASREGLTGYTF.

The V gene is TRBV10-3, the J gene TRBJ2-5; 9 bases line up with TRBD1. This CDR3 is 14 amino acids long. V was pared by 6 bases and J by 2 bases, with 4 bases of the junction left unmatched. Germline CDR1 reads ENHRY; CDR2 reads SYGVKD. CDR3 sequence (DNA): TGTGCCATCAGACGGACAGGGGCGCAAGAGACCCAGTACTTC. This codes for CAIRRTGAQETQYF.

Here the CDR3 DNA reads TGCGCCAGCAGCCTTCGTCTCGGACAAAGCAACACCGGGGAGCTGTTTTTT. It codes for CASSLRLGQSNTGELFF. The genes are TRBV4-3 and TRBJ2-2, with D possibly TRBD1 on 5 matching bases. The V gene's germline CDR1 is LGHNA and CDR2 YSLEER. V dropped 4 bases and J dropped 2 bases, with 17 bases sitting between them. CDR3 size: 17 residues.

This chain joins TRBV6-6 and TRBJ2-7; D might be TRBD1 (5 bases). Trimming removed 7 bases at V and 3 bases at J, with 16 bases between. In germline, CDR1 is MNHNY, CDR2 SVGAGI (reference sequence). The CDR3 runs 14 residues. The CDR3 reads CASTQPTEYYEQYF. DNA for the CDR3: TGTGCCAGCACCCAACCGACAGAGTACTACGAGCAGTACTTC.

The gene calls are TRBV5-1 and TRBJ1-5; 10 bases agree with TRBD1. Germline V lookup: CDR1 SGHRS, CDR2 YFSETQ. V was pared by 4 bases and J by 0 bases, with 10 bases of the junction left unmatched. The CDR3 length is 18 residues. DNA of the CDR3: TGCGCCAGCAGCCCTATGCTCGGGACAGGGGTTAGCAATCAGCCCCAGCATTTT. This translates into CASSPMLGTGVSNQPQHF.

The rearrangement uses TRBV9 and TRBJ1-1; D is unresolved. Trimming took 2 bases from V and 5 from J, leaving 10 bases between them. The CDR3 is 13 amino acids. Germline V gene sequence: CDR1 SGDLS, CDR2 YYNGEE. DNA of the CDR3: TGTGCCAGCAGCGTTAGCCTGGAGACTGAAGCTTTCTTT. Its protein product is CASSVSLETEAFF.

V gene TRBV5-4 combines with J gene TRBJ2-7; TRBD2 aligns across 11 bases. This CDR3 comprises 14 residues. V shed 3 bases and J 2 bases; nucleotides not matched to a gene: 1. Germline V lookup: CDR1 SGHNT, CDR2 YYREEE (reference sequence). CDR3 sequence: CASSYSGGAYEQYF. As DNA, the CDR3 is TGTGCCAGCAGCTATAGCGGGGGGGCCTACGAGCAGTACTTC.

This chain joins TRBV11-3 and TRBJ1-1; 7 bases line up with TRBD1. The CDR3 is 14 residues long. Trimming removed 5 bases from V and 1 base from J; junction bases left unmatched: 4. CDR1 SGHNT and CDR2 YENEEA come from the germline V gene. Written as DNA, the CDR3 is TGTGCCAGCAGCCGACAGGGTCGGAACACTGAAGCTTTCTTT. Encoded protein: CASSRQGRNTEAFF.

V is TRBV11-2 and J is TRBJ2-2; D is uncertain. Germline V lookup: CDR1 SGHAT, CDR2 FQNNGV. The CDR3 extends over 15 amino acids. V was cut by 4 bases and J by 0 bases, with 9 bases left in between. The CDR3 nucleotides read TGTGCCAGCAGCTCCTACGTCGCGAACACCGGGGAGCTGTTTTTT. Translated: CASSSYVANTGELFF.

The CDR3 here is CASSEGGQGRAGELFF. The CDR3 DNA follows: TGTGCCAGCAGTGAAGGGGGACAGGGACGGGCCGGGGAGCTGTTTTTT. The rearrangement uses TRBV2 and TRBJ2-2; 9 nucleotides align to TRBD1. After removal of 1 base from V and 6 bases from J, the junction contained 6 bases not matched to a gene. CDR1 is SNHLY and CDR2 is FYNNEI in the germline V gene. The CDR3 totals 16 residues. Full variable domain (outside the CDR3, taken from reference TRBV2 and TRBJ2-2): EPEVTQTPSHQVTQMGQEVILRCVPISNHLYFYWYRQILGQKVEFLVSFYNNEISEKSEIFDDQFSVERPDGSNFTLKIRSTKLEDSAMYFCASSEGGQGRAGELFFGEGSRLTVL.

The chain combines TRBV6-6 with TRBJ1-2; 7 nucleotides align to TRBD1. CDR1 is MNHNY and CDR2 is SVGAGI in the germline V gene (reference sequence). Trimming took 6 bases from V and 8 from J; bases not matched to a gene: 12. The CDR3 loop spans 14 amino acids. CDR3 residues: CASSHGQAPGGYTF. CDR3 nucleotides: TGTGCCAGCAGCCACGGACAGGCGCCCGGGGGCTACACCTTC.